Reported below is one T cell receptor (beta chain). The antigen remains undetermined. The data stem from a study of T cell responses to AZD1222 COVID-19 vaccine. The study's findings and limits: Reportedly, nearly half the spike-specific TCRs target unmutated variant regions. Donors were largely white British and mainly female; clonal diversity was possibly underestimated.

Sequenced by immunoSEQ multiplex PCR; TCRdb stores in-frame clones only, minus some. This table has about 120,000 clones, around 93% appearing once. The germline V and J ends were trimmed by 7 bases and 5 bases, with 15 bases remaining between them. The CDR3 is 14 amino acids. CDR1 is MNHEY, CDR2 SMNVEV, per germline (reference sequence). The starting material was peripheral blood, obtained on day 0 of AZD1222 vaccination. The chain uses TRBV27 and TRBJ2-1; TRBD1 is a possible D gene (5 bases). This TCR was recovered from an adult in good health. The CDR3 here is CASTRLGRDNEQFF. CDR3 sequence (DNA): TGTGCCAGCACCCGCCTCGGCAGGGACAATGAGCAGTTCTTC.